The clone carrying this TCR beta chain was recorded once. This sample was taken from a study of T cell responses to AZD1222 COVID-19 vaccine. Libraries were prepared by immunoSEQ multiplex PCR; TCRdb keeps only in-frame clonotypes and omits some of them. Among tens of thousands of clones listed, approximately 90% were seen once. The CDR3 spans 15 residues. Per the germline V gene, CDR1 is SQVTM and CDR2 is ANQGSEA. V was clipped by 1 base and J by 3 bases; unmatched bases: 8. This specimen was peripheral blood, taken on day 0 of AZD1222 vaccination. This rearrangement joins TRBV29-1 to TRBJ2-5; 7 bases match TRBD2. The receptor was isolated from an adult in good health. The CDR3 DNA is TGCAGCGTTGAAGTGGCAAGCGGGGTTGAAGAGACCCAGTACTTC. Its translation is CSVEVASGVEETQYF.